The TCR beta chain described here comes from a study of T cell responses to AZD1222 COVID-19 vaccine. Assay: immunoSEQ multiplex PCR; the TCRdb copy retains only in-frame clones and omits some. The table records around 110,000 clones, roughly 85% of them present only once. Findings and limits, study-wide: Clonal diversity may have been underestimated in mostly white British donors. At 160-218 and 743-854, vaccine-associated CD4 TCRs were dominant, and they spanned spike. Baseline seropositivity occurred in only six or seven AZD1222 recipients. Increases in Spike-specific TCR breadth and depth were seen after two AZD1222 doses.

The V gene's germline CDR1 is KGHSH and CDR2 LQKENI. The length of the CDR3 is 14 residues. V was cut by 3 bases and J by 7 bases, with 15 bases left in between. Of note for this clone: What it recognizes is unknown.

The sequencing here drew on peripheral blood, taken 28 days after the second AZD1222 dose. This chain joins TRBV18 and TRBJ1-1, with a tentative D call TRBD1 (6 bases). The origin of this receptor is an adult who received the AZD1222 COVID-19 vaccine. DNA of the CDR3: TGTGCCAGCTCACCGCCGTCAGGGGCCCGTGAAGCTTTCTTT. Its protein product is CASSPPSGAREAFF.